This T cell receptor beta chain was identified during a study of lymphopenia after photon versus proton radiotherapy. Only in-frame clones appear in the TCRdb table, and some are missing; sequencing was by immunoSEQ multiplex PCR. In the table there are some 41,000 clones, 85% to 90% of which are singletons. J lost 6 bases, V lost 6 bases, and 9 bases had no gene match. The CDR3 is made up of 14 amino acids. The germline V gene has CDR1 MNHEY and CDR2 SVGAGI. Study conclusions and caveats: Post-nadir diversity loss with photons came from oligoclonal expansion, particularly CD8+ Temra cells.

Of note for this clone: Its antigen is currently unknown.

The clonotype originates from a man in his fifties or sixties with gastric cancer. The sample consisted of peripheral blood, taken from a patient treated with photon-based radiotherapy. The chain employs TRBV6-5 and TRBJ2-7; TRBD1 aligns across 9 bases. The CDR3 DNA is TGTGCCAGCAGCCGTCCCGGGACAGGGACCGAGCAGTACTTC. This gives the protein CASSRPGTGTEQYF.